The clone carrying this TCR beta chain was counted only a few times. Participants were placed into cohorts based on the clinical history they reported. Exposed participants came across a COVID-19 case within 2 weeks before study entry. CDR1 and CDR2 from the germline V gene are LNHDA and SQIVND (reference sequence). The ends lost 6 bases at V and 3 bases at J; junction bases unmatched: 2. This CDR3 contains 14 residues. The repertoire was sequenced with immunoSEQ multiplex PCR; TCRdb's copy has only in-frame clones and lacks some. The table records about 370,000 clones, roughly 92% of them present only once. This entry comes from a study of blood T cell repertoires in COVID-19.

The sample taken for sequencing was PBMCs or T cells enriched from blood (not recorded which). This chain links TRBV19 with TRBJ1-6; 7 bases line up with TRBD1. The receptor comes from a woman in her thirties or forties who had been exposed to COVID-19. The CDR3 here is CASSHRGYNSPLHF. CDR3 sequence (DNA): TGTGCCAGTAGCCACAGGGGCTATAATTCACCCCTCCACTTT.